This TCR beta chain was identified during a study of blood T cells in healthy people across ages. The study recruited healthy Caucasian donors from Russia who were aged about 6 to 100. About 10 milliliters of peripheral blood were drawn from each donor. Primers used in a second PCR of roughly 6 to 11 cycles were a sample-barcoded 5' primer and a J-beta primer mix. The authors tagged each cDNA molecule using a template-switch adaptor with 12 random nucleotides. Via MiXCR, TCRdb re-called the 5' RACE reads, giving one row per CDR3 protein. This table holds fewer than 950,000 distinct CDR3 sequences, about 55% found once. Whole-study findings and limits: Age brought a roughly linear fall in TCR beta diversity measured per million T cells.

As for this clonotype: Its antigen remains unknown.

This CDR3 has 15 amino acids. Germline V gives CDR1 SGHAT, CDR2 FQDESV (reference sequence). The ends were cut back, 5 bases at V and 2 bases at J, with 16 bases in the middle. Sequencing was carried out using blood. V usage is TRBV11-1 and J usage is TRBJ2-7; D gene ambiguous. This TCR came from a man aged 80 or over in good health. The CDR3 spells CASSARALGAYEQYF. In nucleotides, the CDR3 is TGTGCCAGCAGCGCCCGAGCCCTTGGGGCCTACGAGCAGTACTTC.